The 27 T cell receptor beta chains given below trace back to one sample, sequenced in a study of metastatic and nonmetastatic thyroid tumors. The entire patient cohort was treatment-naive prior to thyroid surgery. Using MiXCR, TCRdb reanalyzed the PCR reads. The table records 5,500 to 8,000 clones, around 32% of them present only once. Sequencing input: adjacent normal tissue. Source of these receptors: a female donor with papillary thyroid cancer or a benign thyroid nodule (not recorded which). Some clones in this sample may be carry-over from other donors' samples.

This clone occurred a few times. In the same sample, other DNA sequences code for this CDR3. J is TRBJ2-7 and V is TRBV11-1; 9 bases fit TRBD1. Trimming removed 3 bases from V and 7 bases from J; junction bases left unmatched: 7. Germline V gives CDR1 SGHAT, CDR2 FQDESV (reference sequence). The CDR3 is 14 amino acids. In DNA, the CDR3 is TGTGCCAGCAGCTTCGGGACAGGGTTACAAGAGCAGTACTTC. Its translation: CASSFGTGLQEQYF.

On this clone: This sample includes further DNA sequences coding for the same CDR3. This chain links TRBV28 with TRBJ2-7; the D is unclear. This CDR3 comprises 12 residues. Germline V gene data show CDR1 as MDHEN and CDR2 as SYDVKM. The V end lost 2 bases, the J end lost 2 bases, and 4 bases lay between the germline ends. CDR3 sequence: CASSLGTYEQYF. For the CDR3, the DNA is TGTGCCAGCAGTTTAGGTACCTACGAGCAGTACTTC.

V is TRBV6-1 and J is TRBJ2-5; TRBD2 matches at 9 bases. Germline V CDR1 and CDR2: MNHNS, SASEGT. The CDR3 spans 15 residues. The trim removed 2 bases at V and 5 bases at J, leaving 6 bases unmatched. The CDR3 spells CASSESAGGLETQYF. In DNA form, the CDR3 reads TGTGCCAGCAGTGAATCGGCGGGAGGGCTGGAGACCCAGTACTTC.

The V call is TRBV18, the J call TRBJ1-1; D might be TRBD1 (5 bases). This CDR3 has 16 residues. CDR1 is KGHSH, CDR2 LQKENI, per germline. The ends were cut back, 3 bases at V and 0 bases at J, with 14 bases in the middle. The CDR3 here is CASSPMRGEVNTEAFF. CDR3 coding DNA: TGTGCCAGCTCACCGATGAGGGGAGAGGTGAACACTGAAGCTTTCTTT.

The chain employs TRBV12-3 or TRBV12-4 and TRBJ2-2; a weak D match, TRBD2 (6 bases). V lost 3 bases to trimming and J lost 4 bases, with 9 bases between them. This CDR3 has 14 residues. CDR3 DNA sequence: TGTGCCAGCAGTTTCTTGGGAGGCACCGGGGAGCTGTTTTTT. Encoded protein: CASSFLGGTGELFF.

The chain employs TRBV6-1 and TRBJ2-1; TRBD2 might be the D (5 bases). The V end lost 4 bases, the J end lost 9 bases, and 19 bases lay between the germline ends. Germline V CDR1 and CDR2: MNHNS, SASEGT. The CDR3 consists of 15 residues. The DNA of the CDR3 is TGTGCCAGCAGTGTTGGGAGCGAGGCCCGCGGTGAGCAGTTCTTC. This encodes CASSVGSEARGEQFF.

In its sample, this clone was seen a few times. V is TRBV15 and J is TRBJ1-1; D remains unclear. Trimming removed 1 base from V and 5 bases from J, with 8 bases in between. The germline V gene has CDR1 LNHNV and CDR2 YYDKDF (reference sequence). The CDR3 length is 13 residues. The chain's CDR3 is CATSRGTGTEAFF. The CDR3 DNA reads TGTGCCACCAGCAGAGGAACGGGGACTGAAGCTTTCTTT.

This clone showed up just a few times. This chain joins TRBV19 and TRBJ2-7; D is possibly TRBD2 (7 bases). Germline V gives CDR1 LNHDA, CDR2 SQIVND (reference sequence). The CDR3 has 15 residues. V was cut by 5 bases and J by 4 bases, with 18 bases left in between. CDR3 sequence: CASSPAGANGYEQYF. The CDR3 DNA sequence: TGTGCCAGTAGTCCGGCGGGGGCGAACGGATACGAGCAGTACTTC.

The CDR3 sequence: CSAKLAGVYEQYF. Here the CDR3 DNA reads TGCAGTGCGAAACTAGCGGGAGTCTACGAGCAGTACTTC. The V call is TRBV20-1, the J call TRBJ2-7; TRBD2 agrees at 11 bases. Germline V CDR1 and CDR2: DFQATT, SNEGSKA (reference sequence). The CDR3 runs 13 residues. Trimming removed 6 bases from V and 3 bases from J; junction bases left unmatched: 4.

This clone was seen a few times. CDR3 DNA: TGTGCCAGCAGACAACAGAGCTCCTATAATTCACCCCTCCACTTT. It is translated as CASRQQSSYNSPLHF. V and J are TRBV6-1 and TRBJ1-6; D is undetermined. V lost 6 bases and J 0 bases, leaving 9 bases between the germline ends. This CDR3 is built from 15 residues. Germline V gene lookup returns CDR1 MNHNS and CDR2 SASEGT.

V gene TRBV12-3 or TRBV12-4 combines with J gene TRBJ2-7; unclear D gene. This CDR3 has 13 amino acids. V was pared by 6 bases and J by 1 base, with 10 bases between. CDR3 amino acids: CASSLTPSYEQYF. Here the CDR3 DNA reads TGTGCCAGCAGCTTAACGCCGTCCTACGAGCAGTACTTC.

This clone was observed a handful of times. DNA of the CDR3: TGCGCCAGCAGTTTTAGCGGGAAGAACTACGAGCAGTACTTC. It codes for CASSFSGKNYEQYF. This rearrangement joins TRBV10-1 to TRBJ2-7; 8 bases agree with TRBD2. The length of the CDR3 is 14 residues. Germline V gene sequence: CDR1 WNHNN, CDR2 SYGVQD (reference sequence). After removal of 5 bases from V and 3 bases from J, the junction contained 6 bases not matched to a gene.

This clone was counted a few times. The chain uses TRBV11-3 and TRBJ2-7; D remains ambiguous. V lost 1 base to trimming and J lost 3 bases, with 13 bases between them. CDR3 size: 15 residues. Germline V gene sequence: CDR1 SGHNT, CDR2 YENEEA. The CDR3 here is CASSLGGSVNYEQYF. CDR3 nucleotides: TGTGCCAGCAGCTTAGGCGGAAGCGTTAACTACGAGCAGTACTTC.

Details on this clone: One end of the junction fails to match germline, which may point to a read error. The chain joins TRBV6-1 to TRBJ2-3; TRBD1 is a possible D gene (6 bases). Germline V gene sequence: CDR1 MNHNS, CDR2 SASEGT. There are 15 residues in the CDR3. For the CDR3, the DNA is TGTGCCAGCAGATTGGTGGGACACAACACAAATACGCAGTATTTT. Amino acids: CASRLVGHNTNTQYF.

This sequence joins TRBV5-1 and TRBJ1-6, with a possible D match to TRBD1 (5 bases). This CDR3 region has 13 residues. Trimming shortened V by 4 bases and J by 8 bases, and 10 bases separated the two germline ends. Germline-derived CDR1 and CDR2 are SGHRS and YFSETQ. The CDR3 spells CASSKGRDSPLHF. CDR3 nucleotides: TGCGCCAGCAGCAAGGGACGCGATTCACCCCTCCACTTT.

The rearrangement joins TRBV20-1 to TRBJ2-7, with TRBD1 identical over 7 bases. Germline V gene lookup returns CDR1 DFQATT and CDR2 SNEGSKA (reference sequence). With 1 base clipped from V and 3 bases from J, the junction kept 12 bases outside the gene matches. CDR3 length equals 16 residues. The chain's CDR3 is CSARVLSGQHFYEQYF. The DNA of the CDR3 is TGCAGTGCTAGAGTGCTCTCGGGACAGCACTTCTACGAGCAGTACTTC.

The rearrangement joins TRBV9 to TRBJ2-7; perhaps TRBD1 as D (5 bases). V dropped 4 bases and J dropped 3 bases, with 14 bases sitting between them. CDR1 and CDR2 from the germline V gene are SGDLS and YYNGEE. There are 14 residues in the CDR3. The CDR3 is CASSRDPDSYEQYF. The CDR3 nucleotides are TGTGCCAGCAGCCGCGACCCCGACAGCTACGAGCAGTACTTC.

The genes are TRBV11-2 and TRBJ2-1; a weak D match, TRBD1 (6 bases). The CDR3 is made up of 15 amino acids. The V gene lost 5 bases and the J gene lost 2 bases, with 13 bases spanning the gap. Per germline, CDR1 SGHAT and CDR2 FQNNGV. The CDR3: CASSQARTAYNEQFF. As DNA, the CDR3 is TGTGCCAGCAGCCAGGCGAGGACAGCCTACAATGAGCAGTTCTTC.

This clone was observed a few times. The chain uses TRBV6-6 and TRBJ1-3; D gene unclear. Looked up from germline, CDR1 is MNHNY and CDR2 is SVGAGI (reference sequence). The CDR3 spans 14 residues. V lost 3 bases and J 0 bases, leaving 6 bases between the germline ends. The CDR3 reads CASSYGNSGNTIYF. CDR3 bases: TGTGCCAGCAGTTATGGCAACTCTGGAAACACCATATATTTT.

The chain is built from TRBV7-8 and TRBJ2-3; D ambiguous. Germline V CDR1 and CDR2: SGHVS, FQNEAQ. This CDR3 has 11 amino acids. For the CDR3, the DNA is TGTGCGATCAGCTCACAAGTTACGCAGTATTTT. It yields the protein CAISSQVTQYF.

This clone has only a few counts. V and J are TRBV27 and TRBJ2-6; D tentatively fits TRBD1 or TRBD2 (6 bases each). The CDR3 length is 17 residues. Germline CDR1 and CDR2: MNHEY and SMNVEV (reference sequence). V was pared by 4 bases and J by 2 bases, with 15 bases between. The CDR3, as DNA: TGTGCCAGCAGTTCGGCTACAGGGAGGACTGGGGCCAACGTCCTGACTTTC. Its translation is CASSSATGRTGANVLTF.

This clone was counted only a few times. The chain links TRBV6-1 to TRBJ2-3; 9 bases match TRBD1. V lost 6 bases, J lost 4 bases, and 2 bases stayed unmatched. Germline-derived CDR1 and CDR2 are MNHNS and SASEGT. The CDR3 is 13 residues long. DNA of the CDR3: TGTGCCAGCAGGGGACAGGGATCAGATACGCAGTATTTT. It is translated as CASRGQGSDTQYF.

The V and J genes are TRBV5-1 and TRBJ1-2; perhaps TRBD1 as D (5 bases). Trimming cost V 5 bases and J 3 bases, with 11 bases left between them. The V gene's germline CDR1 is SGHRS and CDR2 YFSETQ. This CDR3 region has 13 residues. CDR3: CASRGVTDYGYTF. Here the CDR3 DNA reads TGCGCCAGCAGGGGGGTAACTGACTATGGCTACACCTTC.

The rearrangement uses TRBV5-1 and TRBJ1-2, with D unresolved. The CDR3 is made up of 15 amino acids. Germline CDR1 reads SGHRS; CDR2 reads YFSETQ. V was cut by 0 bases and J by 5 bases, with 14 bases left in between. As DNA, the CDR3 is TGCGCCAGCAGCTTGGGACATGGGATTAATTATGGCTACACCTTC. Translation: CASSLGHGINYGYTF.

The chain employs TRBV15 and TRBJ1-2; D gene unclear. The CDR3 spans 12 residues. V dropped 5 bases and J dropped 5 bases, with 9 bases sitting between them. Looked up from germline, CDR1 is LNHNV and CDR2 is YYDKDF (reference sequence). The CDR3 region is CATSADGYGYTF. The CDR3 DNA follows: TGTGCCACCAGCGCGGACGGTTATGGCTACACCTTC.

This clone was recorded only once. The V call is TRBV5-1, the J call TRBJ2-7; D gene ambiguous. The V gene's germline CDR1 is SGHRS and CDR2 YFSETQ. V was cut by 3 bases and J by 3 bases, with 13 bases left in between. The CDR3 spans 14 residues. The CDR3 spells CASSYDLLLYEQYF. The CDR3 DNA reads TGCGCCAGCAGCTATGACCTTTTGCTCTACGAGCAGTACTTC.

The chain carries TRBV12-3 or TRBV12-4 and TRBJ2-2; TRBD1 is a possible D gene (7 bases). Trimming removed 5 bases from V and 5 bases from J, with 15 bases in between. The CDR3 sequence is 15 residues long. CDR3 sequence: CASSPRTGGTGELFF. For the CDR3, the DNA is TGTGCCAGCAGTCCTCGGACAGGAGGGACCGGGGAGCTGTTTTTT.